Included here is one T cell receptor beta chain sequence, with context. Unique molecular identifiers were incorporated into the prepared TCRbeta library. TCRdb used MiXCR to reprocess the PCR reads, holding one entry per CDR3 protein. The sample shows 500,000 to 650,000 distinct CDR3 sequences, over 10% of them seen only once. This sample was included in a study of T-cell reconstitution after alpha-beta-depleted transplantation in children. This CDR3 contains 13 residues. The germline V gene encodes CDR1 LNHNV and CDR2 YYDKDF (reference sequence). V lost 4 bases to trimming and J lost 4 bases, with 11 bases between them.

The V gene is TRBV15, the J gene TRBJ2-7; D unresolved. This TCR derives from a male patient between 10 and 17 years old who had a stem cell transplant for acute myeloid leukemia, so the T cells may come from the graft donor. Sequencing was performed on PBMCs, mostly from graft donor cells, taken 360 days after TCRalphabeta/CD19-depleted stem cell transplant. CDR3 amino acids: CATSKFGSYEQYF. Written as DNA, the CDR3 is TGTGCCACCAGCAAGTTTGGGTCTTACGAGCAGTACTTC.